Below, 3 T cell receptor beta chains from the same sample are listed, as sequenced in a study of OX40 agonist ivuxolimab in advanced cancers. Profiled with immunoSEQ multiplex PCR; TCRdb holds only in-frame clones, not every one. Altogether 50,000 or so clones are present, about 75% being singletons, with the ten largest covering approximately 8%. The specimen comprised CD4+ or CD8+ T cells sorted from blood, sampled in a trial of the OX40 agonist ivuxolimab. These receptors were collected from an adult with an advanced solid tumor such as melanoma, head and neck, liver or kidney cancer.

The V call is TRBV19, the J call TRBJ1-2; D is ambiguous. Trimming stripped 3 bases from V and 2 bases from J, with 4 bases between. The CDR3 runs to 12 residues. The germline V gene encodes CDR1 LNHDA and CDR2 SQIVND (reference sequence). CDR3 DNA: TGTGCCAGTAGTATTTGGAACTATGGCTACACCTTC. Translation gives CASSIWNYGYTF.

The J gene is TRBJ2-5, the V gene TRBV7-2; D unclear. Per the germline V gene, CDR1 is SGHTA and CDR2 is FQGNSA. The CDR3 is made up of 13 amino acids. V dropped 3 bases and J dropped 0 bases, with 5 bases sitting between them. CDR3 sequence: CASSLPNQETQYF. For the CDR3, the DNA is TGTGCCAGCAGCTTGCCGAACCAAGAGACCCAGTACTTC.

The gene calls are TRBV7-9 and TRBJ2-7; no definite D call. V lost 0 bases to trimming and J lost 0 bases, with 9 bases between them. The CDR3 extends over 15 amino acids. In germline, CDR1 is SEHNR, CDR2 FQNEAQ (reference sequence). Here the CDR3 reads CASSLALDLSYEQYF. CDR3 DNA sequence: TGTGCCAGCAGCTTAGCTTTGGACCTCTCCTACGAGCAGTACTTC.